This TCR beta chain is drawn from a study of control samples from healthy donors and cancer patients. The CDR3 is made up of 13 amino acids. Deletions cut 10 bases from V and 6 bases from J, with 16 bases between. Looked up from germline, CDR1 is SNHLY and CDR2 is FYNNEI. Sequencing was performed with immunoSEQ multiplex PCR; in TCRdb, only in-frame clones are kept and a portion is missing. The top ten hold about 1.5% of the sample, which has roughly 180,000 clones, 94% seen once. This clonotype originated in a woman aged 18-30 years in good health. Specimen: blood. J is TRBJ2-1 and V is TRBV2; the D gene could be TRBD1 or TRBD2 (5 bases each). This CDR3 is CATEEGISNEQFF. The CDR3 DNA reads as TGTGCCACCGAAGAGGGGATCTCCAATGAGCAGTTCTTC.